A single sample gave rise to the 27 T cell receptor beta chains below, sequenced in a study of cytomegalovirus exposure and HLA in healthy donors. The PCR made use of 60 Vbeta and 13 Jbeta primers. Method: immunoSEQ multiplex PCR; TCRdb's copy keeps in-frame clones and lacks some. The sample includes more than 110,000 clones, about 80% of them seen just once. Sequencing was carried out using PBMCs. All receptors derive from a male donor in good health and CMV-seronegative.

DNA of the CDR3: TGTGCCAGCAGACTTGGCACCCAGGACTACGAGCAGTACTTC. It specifies CASRLGTQDYEQYF. The rearrangement uses TRBV2 and TRBJ2-7; D is uncertain. Per the germline V gene, CDR1 is SNHLY and CDR2 is FYNNEI. The V gene lost 6 bases and the J gene lost 3 bases, with 15 bases spanning the gap. CDR3 length: 14 residues.

The V and J genes are TRBV5-6 and TRBJ1-2; D remains ambiguous. In germline, CDR1 is SGHDT, CDR2 YYEEEE. V lost 1 base to trimming and J lost 7 bases, with 14 bases between them. There are 14 residues in the CDR3. CDR3 amino acids: CASSLYPEDLGYTF. The CDR3 nucleotides read TGTGCCAGCAGCTTGTACCCCGAGGATCTTGGCTACACCTTC.

This clone came up once. This chain joins TRBV4-1 and TRBJ2-7; 10 bases are shared with TRBD1. CDR3 size: 14 residues. V lost 4 bases and J lost 5; bases outside the gene matches: 5. Germline V gene lookup returns CDR1 MGHRA and CDR2 YSYEKL. The CDR3 DNA sequence: TGCGCCAGCAGCCTAGGACAGGGGGTCAACGAGCAGTACTTC. It is translated as CASSLGQGVNEQYF.

This clone has only a few counts. The CDR3 region has the DNA TGTGCCAGCAGTTTTAGGTCGGGGATTAGTTCACCCCTCCACTTT. Translation gives CASSFRSGISSPLHF. The chain carries TRBV28 and TRBJ1-6; no clear D gene. Trimming took 3 bases from V and 9 from J, leaving 15 bases between them. The CDR3 spans 15 residues. CDR1 MDHEN and CDR2 SYDVKM come from the germline V gene.

This chain connects TRBV6-1 to TRBJ2-5; no firm D call. The J call is uncertain, as TRBJ2-7 better fits the DNA end. Germline V gene lookup returns CDR1 MNHNS and CDR2 SASEGT. The CDR3 runs to 12 residues. The CDR3 nucleotides read TGTGCCAGCAGTGAGGTCCCCTACGAGCAGTACTTC. This encodes CASSEVPYEQYF.

The J gene is TRBJ2-1, the V gene TRBV5-1; TRBD1 aligns across 9 bases. With V trimmed by 0 bases and J by 4 bases, 5 bases remained unmatched. This CDR3 spans 16 amino acids. CDR1 and CDR2 from the germline V gene are SGHRS and YFSETQ. The CDR3 loop is CASSLGGQGGYNEQFF. Here the CDR3 DNA reads TGCGCCAGCAGCTTGGGGGGACAGGGTGGTTACAATGAGCAGTTCTTC.

This clone was detected only once. The chain is built from TRBV5-1 and TRBJ2-1, with 14 bases identical to TRBD2. Germline V gene sequence: CDR1 SGHRS, CDR2 YFSETQ. There are 15 residues in the CDR3. The V gene end was trimmed by 4 bases and the J gene end by 7 bases; junction bases not matched to a gene: 4. For the CDR3, the DNA is TGCGCCAGCAGCCCGGGACTAGCGGGGGATAATGAGCAGTTCTTC. Its translation: CASSPGLAGDNEQFF.

V is TRBV2 and J is TRBJ2-5; D gene ambiguous. From germline, CDR1 is SNHLY and CDR2 FYNNEI. The CDR3 spans 13 residues. V was cut by 6 bases and J by 4 bases, with 12 bases left in between. The CDR3, as DNA: TGTGCCAGCAGATGGGCAGCAGGAGAGACCCAGTACTTC. Translation: CASRWAAGETQYF.

The chain joins TRBV12-5 to TRBJ1-4; D is ambiguous. V gave up 1 base and J gave up 6 bases, with 9 bases separating them. The CDR3 is 14 residues long. Germline CDR1 LGHNT, CDR2 FRNRAP. CDR3 sequence: CASGLALSDEKLFF. DNA of the CDR3: TGTGCTAGTGGTTTGGCCTTGAGTGATGAAAAACTGTTTTTT.

This clone was counted only a few times. The CDR3 loop reads CASRESGPQHF. The CDR3 DNA follows: TGTGCCAGCAGGGAGAGTGGGCCCCAGCATTTT. The rearrangement links TRBV6-1 to TRBJ1-5; D gene uncertain. From germline, CDR1 is MNHNS and CDR2 SASEGT. The CDR3 consists of 11 residues. V shed 6 bases and J shed 9 bases, with 9 bases lying between them.

The rearrangement links TRBV7-6 to TRBJ2-7; D possibly corresponds to TRBD2 (5 bases). Per germline, CDR1 SGHVS and CDR2 FNYEAQ. This CDR3 comprises 13 residues. V lost 4 bases, J lost 4 bases, and 11 bases lay in between. CDR3 sequence: CASSSDRGYEQYF. The CDR3 region has the DNA TGTGCCAGCAGCTCCGACCGCGGGTACGAGCAGTACTTC.

The table lists this clone with a count of one. The chain combines TRBV4-2 with TRBJ1-1; the D is unclear. Germline V gene data show CDR1 as LGHNA and CDR2 as YNFKEQ. The CDR3 covers 19 residues. Trimming stripped 0 bases from V and 1 base from J, with 21 bases between. The CDR3 sequence is CASSQEAVAYRPSNTEAFF. The CDR3 DNA reads as TGTGCCAGCAGCCAAGAGGCCGTCGCGTACAGACCTTCGAACACTGAAGCTTTCTTT.

The genes are TRBV30 and TRBJ1-2; 12 bases match TRBD1. Trimming took 3 bases from V and 8 from J; bases not matched to a gene: 13. Germline V gene lookup returns CDR1 GTSNPN and CDR2 SVGIG (reference sequence). There are 16 residues in the CDR3. This CDR3 reads CAWSEVPGQGAVGYTF. In DNA, the CDR3 is TGTGCCTGGAGCGAAGTGCCGGGACAGGGGGCAGTAGGCTACACCTTC.

This clone has a handful of counts. The gene calls are TRBV5-1 and TRBJ2-5; 11 positions match TRBD2. Germline CDR1 and CDR2: SGHRS and YFSETQ. The CDR3 sequence is 15 residues long. The J segment lost 5 bases and the V segment lost 6 bases, leaving 9 bases of the junction unmatched. The CDR3 nucleotides read TGCGCCAGCAAGGGAACTAGCGGGAGCGGGGAGACCCAGTACTTC. Protein sequence: CASKGTSGSGETQYF.

J is TRBJ1-2 and V is TRBV15; weak D call: TRBD1 (5 bases). Germline V gives CDR1 LNHNV, CDR2 YYDKDF (reference sequence). The CDR3 is 15 residues long. Trimming took off 5 bases at V and 1 base at J, with 14 bases between the two ends. CDR3 sequence: CATSSGGIGNYGYTF. CDR3 nucleotide sequence: TGTGCCACCAGCTCCGGGGGGATAGGTAACTATGGCTACACCTTC.

This sequence joins TRBV29-1 and TRBJ1-2; no reliable D call. The CDR3 totals 11 residues. V was cut by 4 bases and J by 6 bases, with 9 bases left in between. From germline, CDR1 is SQVTM and CDR2 ANQGSEA. The CDR3 nucleotides are TGCAGCGTTGGGTTAACGGATGGCTACACCTTC. Amino acids: CSVGLTDGYTF.

This chain links TRBV7-7 with TRBJ2-1, with TRBD1 matching over 11 bases. V shed 2 bases and J 3 bases; nucleotides not matched to a gene: 6. Per germline, CDR1 SSHAT and CDR2 FNYEAQ (reference sequence). This CDR3 region has 17 residues. The CDR3 DNA follows: TGTGCCAGCAGCTTAACCTCCGGGACAGGGGGCTACAATGAGCAGTTCTTC. Its translation: CASSLTSGTGGYNEQFF.

The rearrangement joins TRBV7-9 to TRBJ1-2; 9 bases fit TRBD1. This CDR3 is built from 16 residues. Looked up from germline, CDR1 is SEHNR and CDR2 is FQNEAQ (reference sequence). V shed 2 bases, J shed 7 bases, and the junction held 11 bases outside the gene matches. CDR3: CASSLTGQGSRGGYTF. The CDR3, as DNA: TGTGCCAGCAGCTTAACGGGACAGGGTTCTCGAGGTGGCTACACCTTC.

CDR3 bases: TGTGCCAGCAGTTTAGACACGAACCCTCTTGGCTACACCTTC. Translating it yields CASSLDTNPLGYTF. The genes are TRBV5-4 and TRBJ1-2, with D hard to call. The CDR3 runs to 14 residues. CDR1 and CDR2 (germline): SGHNT, YYREEE (reference sequence). V lost 5 bases, J lost 7 bases, and 18 bases lay in between.

This chain connects TRBV7-5 to TRBJ2-7; TRBD1 reflects the table's D call only, with no check against the DNA. TRBV7-5 is a pseudogene segment. This CDR3 spans 15 amino acids. The CDR3 loop reads CVRNTPQGNCYEQYF. DNA for the CDR3: TGTGTCAGAAACACCCCTCAGGGTAATTGCTACGAGCAGTACTTC.

The CDR3 sequence: CASSSRDRDNSPLHF. In DNA form, the CDR3 reads TGTGCCAGCAGCTCCCGGGACAGGGATAATTCACCCCTCCACTTT. V is TRBV7-8 and J is TRBJ1-6; 9 nucleotides align to TRBD1. This CDR3 spans 15 amino acids. Germline trimming cut 4 bases from V and 5 bases from J; bases unmatched to any gene: 3. CDR1 and CDR2 from the germline V gene are SGHVS and FQNEAQ.

The chain joins TRBV5-8 to TRBJ2-3; no firm D call. This CDR3 region has 13 residues. Between the trimmed V and J ends, which lost 4 bases and 5 bases, there was a span of 11 bases. Germline-derived CDR1 and CDR2 are SGHTS and YDEGEE. The CDR3 sequence is CASSLMLGDTQYF. The CDR3 bases are TGTGCCAGCAGCCTGATGCTAGGAGATACGCAGTATTTT. The full variable domain, with the rest looked up from reference TRBV5-8 and TRBJ2-3, is EAGVTQSPTHLIKTRGQQATLRCSPISGHTSVYWYQQALGLGLQFLLWYDEGEERNRGNFPPRFSGRQFPNYSSELNVNALELEDSALYLCASSLMLGDTQYFGPGTRLTVL.

The chain uses TRBV29-1 and TRBJ1-2; D perhaps matches TRBD1 (5 bases). The CDR3 has 17 residues. Between the trimmed V and J ends, which lost 7 bases and 3 bases, there was a span of 27 bases. Germline V gene data show CDR1 as SQVTM and CDR2 as ANQGSEA. CDR3 sequence: CSAGGGDTAILDYGYTF. The CDR3 DNA is TGCAGCGCGGGGGGGGGAGATACGGCAATATTGGACTATGGCTACACCTTC. Full variable domain (rest looked up from reference TRBV29-1 and TRBJ1-2): SAVISQKPSRDICQRGTSLTIQCQVDSQVTMMFWYRQQPGQSLTLIATANQGSEATYESGFVIDKFPISRPNLTFSTLTVSNMSPEDSSIYLCSAGGGDTAILDYGYTFGSGTRLTVV.

V usage is TRBV10-3 and J usage is TRBJ1-3, with D maybe TRBD1 (6 bases). Trimming removed 10 bases from V and 2 bases from J, with 18 bases in between. CDR3 size: 15 residues. CDR1 is ENHRY and CDR2 is SYGVKD in the germline V gene. Here the CDR3 reads CATRAGGLTGNTIYF. The CDR3, as DNA: TGTGCCACCCGGGCGGGGGGCTTAACTGGAAACACCATATATTTT.

The genes are TRBV2 and TRBJ1-4; D ambiguous. The CDR3 loop spans 17 amino acids. The germline V and J ends were trimmed by 1 base and 7 bases, with 19 bases remaining between them. Germline V lookup: CDR1 SNHLY, CDR2 FYNNEI. The CDR3 DNA reads TGTGCCAGCAGTGAAGTCTCCGACCTCTGGGGAGGTGAAAAACTGTTTTTT. This translates into CASSEVSDLWGGEKLFF.

The rearrangement links TRBV6-1 to TRBJ2-5; 8 nucleotides match TRBD2. CDR1 MNHNS and CDR2 SASEGT come from the germline V gene. With V trimmed by 2 bases and J by 5 bases, 4 bases remained unmatched. CDR3 length equals 14 residues. CDR3 DNA: TGTGCCAGCAGTGAAACCACGGGAGGGGAGACCCAGTACTTC. Its translation: CASSETTGGETQYF.

V usage is TRBV7-2 and J usage is TRBJ2-7; a possible D gene is TRBD1 (6 bases). CDR1 and CDR2 from the germline V gene are SGHTA and FQGNSA. The germline V and J ends were trimmed by 5 bases and 5 bases, with 10 bases remaining between them. The CDR3 consists of 12 residues. The CDR3, as DNA: TGTGCCAGCAGCCTTGGGACACACGAGCAGTACTTC. Translating it yields CASSLGTHEQYF.